These 26 T cell receptor beta chains were sequenced from one sample in a study of T cell repertoires in cytomegalovirus infection. TCRdb reprocessed the reads via MiXCR and lists one record per CDR3 protein. Of around 800,000 distinct CDR3 sequences in the sample, over 25% were seen once. Their recognized antigens are unknown. The starting material was cultured CD8+ T cells from PBMCs, obtained from culture after CMV antigen stimulation. The receptors stem from a human donor in good health (CMV status not recorded). Some clones in this sample may be carry-over from other donors' samples.

The sample holds a few counts of this clonotype. The gene calls are TRBV6-2 or TRBV6-3 and TRBJ2-1, with 12 bases aligning to TRBD1. The CDR3 covers 16 residues. CDR1 is MNHEY, CDR2 SVGEGT, per germline. After removal of 0 bases from V and 9 bases from J, the junction contained 6 bases not matched to a gene. CDR3 sequence reads: CASSYSRDRGLGEQFF. The CDR3 coding sequence is TGTGCCAGCAGTTACTCCCGGGACAGGGGGCTCGGTGAGCAGTTCTTC.

The chain employs TRBV7-6 and TRBJ2-1; D may correspond to TRBD1 or TRBD2 (5 bases each). The CDR3 is 13 amino acids. V shed 5 bases and J shed 8 bases, with 13 bases lying between them. Per germline, CDR1 SGHVS and CDR2 FNYEAQ. CDR3 bases: TGTGCCAGCAGCCCTGGGGGTTACGATGAGCAGTTCTTC. Its protein is CASSPGGYDEQFF. The variable domain in full, completed from reference TRBV7-6 and TRBJ2-1, reads GAGVSQSPRYKVTKRGQDVALRCDPISGHVSLYWYRQALGQGPEFLTYFNYEAQQDKSGLPNDRFSAERPEGSISTLTIQRTEQRDSAMYRCASSPGGYDEQFFGPGTRLTVL.

This clonotype was detected a few times. The rearrangement joins TRBV4-3 to TRBJ1-1; D is uncertain. The CDR3 covers 14 residues. V was clipped by 0 bases and J by 4 bases, with 9 bases between them. From germline, CDR1 is LGHNA and CDR2 YSLEER. CDR3 amino acids: CASSQDPEGTEAFF. The CDR3 region has the DNA TGCGCCAGCAGCCAAGATCCGGAAGGCACTGAAGCTTTCTTT.

This clonotype has more than one count but fewer than ten. The chain carries TRBV25-1 and TRBJ1-3; D remains ambiguous. The CDR3 runs 14 residues. Germline assignment: CDR1 MGHDK and CDR2 SYGVNS. Trimming pared 6 bases from V and 0 bases from J, leaving 9 bases between. DNA of the CDR3: TGTGCCAGCAGGGATACCGGCTCTGGAAACACCATATATTTT. Protein product: CASRDTGSGNTIYF.

This clonotype was seen a handful of times. The chain combines TRBV10-3 with TRBJ2-5, with D hard to call. The CDR3 is 14 residues long. The germline V gene encodes CDR1 ENHRY and CDR2 SYGVKD. V lost 2 bases, J lost 5 bases, and 12 bases lay in between. As DNA, the CDR3 is TGTGCCATCAGTGAGGCCCCACCTGGGGAGACCCAGTACTTC. Amino acids: CAISEAPPGETQYF.

This clonotype was detected a few times. The V gene is TRBV4-3, the J gene TRBJ2-2; D uncertain. Trimming cost V 0 bases and J 0 bases, with 8 bases left between them. Germline V gives CDR1 LGHNA, CDR2 YSLEER. The CDR3 sequence is 16 residues long. The CDR3 region has the DNA TGCGCCAGCAGCCAAGATAGCTGGACGAACACCGGGGAGCTGTTTTTT. Translation: CASSQDSWTNTGELFF.

The chain joins TRBV7-8 to TRBJ2-5, with D possibly called TRBD1 or TRBD2 (6 bases each). The germline CDR1 and CDR2 sequences are SGHVS and FQNEAQ. The V end was cut by 2 bases, the J end by 3 bases, with 22 bases between. The CDR3 runs 18 residues. CDR3 amino acids: CASSLPGRAWGAEETQYF. For the CDR3, the DNA is TGTGCCAGCAGCTTACCGGGCCGGGCCTGGGGGGCGGAAGAGACCCAGTACTTC.

This clonotype occurred a few times. The chain combines TRBV11-1 with TRBJ1-1; D not certain. The CDR3 is 13 residues long. CDR1 and CDR2 from the germline V gene are SGHAT and FQDESV (reference sequence). The germline V and J ends were trimmed by 1 base and 7 bases, with 10 bases remaining between them. The CDR3 here is CASSLGTGSEAFF. The CDR3 DNA sequence: TGTGCCAGCAGCTTAGGGACGGGGAGTGAAGCTTTCTTT.

This clonotype was counted many times. The V and J genes are TRBV3-1 and TRBJ1-1, with TRBD1 as a possible D gene (6 bases). CDR1 and CDR2 (germline): LGHDT, YNNKEL (reference sequence). Trimming left V 2 bases short and J 0 bases short, with 10 bases between. The length of the CDR3 is 15 residues. For the CDR3, the DNA is TGTGCCAGCAGCCAAAAAGGGGGACTGAACACTGAAGCTTTCTTT. Its protein product is CASSQKGGLNTEAFF.

This clonotype was found a few times. The J gene is TRBJ2-7, the V gene TRBV6-2 or TRBV6-3, with 8 bases lining up with TRBD1. Germline CDR1 and CDR2: MNHEY and SVGEGT. J lost 7 bases, V lost 0 bases, and 17 bases had no gene match. This CDR3 has 18 amino acids. CDR3 sequence (DNA): TGTGCCAGCAGTTACTCGAACCTCGGGACAGGACCTAGAGGAGAGCAGTACGTC. It encodes CASSYSNLGTGPRGEQYV.

The DNA for the CDR3 is TGTGCCATCTTAGAAAACTATGGCTACACCTTC. The encoded protein is CAILENYGYTF. The rearrangement joins TRBV10-3 to TRBJ1-2; D is ambiguous. Per germline, CDR1 ENHRY and CDR2 SYGVKD. CDR3 length equals 11 residues. Trimming removed 8 bases from V and 2 bases from J, with 6 bases in between.

This clonotype appeared many times. The V call is TRBV7-6, the J call TRBJ1-5; 8 bases agree with TRBD1. Trimming took 5 bases from V and 4 from J; bases not matched to a gene: 4. The V gene's germline CDR1 is SGHVS and CDR2 FNYEAQ. CDR3 length: 14 residues. This chain's CDR3 is CASSPGQVNQPQHF. CDR3 DNA: TGTGCCAGCAGCCCGGGACAGGTAAATCAGCCCCAGCATTTT.

J is TRBJ2-1 and V is TRBV11-2; 10 bases are shared with TRBD1. The V segment lost 5 bases and the J segment 8 bases; nucleotides outside the gene matches: 12. The CDR3 totals 16 residues. The germline gives CDR1 SGHAT, CDR2 FQNNGV. This CDR3 reads CASSPSIIDRGHEQFF. In DNA form, the CDR3 reads TGTGCCAGCAGCCCATCAATCATCGACAGGGGGCATGAGCAGTTCTTC.

The chain has TRBV6-2 or TRBV6-3 and TRBJ2-7; 10 bases agree with TRBD1. CDR1 is MNHEY and CDR2 is SVGEGT in the germline V gene. The CDR3 contains 15 residues. V was pared by 2 bases and J by 7 bases, with 8 bases of the junction left unmatched. Here the CDR3 DNA reads TGTGCCAGCAGTTACCCGGGACAGGGGCTTTGGGAGCAGTACGTC. Protein: CASSYPGQGLWEQYV.

This clonotype was picked up a small number of times. The chain couples TRBV2 to TRBJ2-7, with TRBD1 matching over 7 bases. Trimming removed 6 bases from V and 0 bases from J; junction bases left unmatched: 11. Germline V gene lookup returns CDR1 SNHLY and CDR2 FYNNEI. This CDR3 spans 16 amino acids. This CDR3 reads CASRGGQPLGSYEQYF. Written as DNA, the CDR3 is TGTGCCAGCAGAGGGGGACAGCCCCTCGGCTCCTACGAGCAGTACTTC.

The gene calls are TRBV2 and TRBJ2-3, with 9 bases fitting TRBD1. Trimming removed 1 base from V and 5 bases from J; junction bases left unmatched: 7. This CDR3 is built from 16 residues. CDR1 and CDR2 from the germline V gene are SNHLY and FYNNEI. CDR3 DNA sequence: TGTGCCAGCAGTGAAGTTACAGGGGGCGTAAGAGATACGCAGTATTTT. Translated: CASSEVTGGVRDTQYF.

V is TRBV5-1 and J is TRBJ2-2; D might be TRBD1 or TRBD2, each matching 5 bases. Between the trimmed V and J ends, which lost 2 bases and 6 bases, there was a span of 11 bases. Germline V gene lookup returns CDR1 SGHRS and CDR2 YFSETQ. The CDR3 totals 14 residues. The CDR3 loop is CASSFPGRSGELFF. CDR3 nucleotides: TGCGCCAGCAGCTTCCCGGGGCGGTCCGGGGAGCTGTTTTTT.

V gene TRBV7-9 combines with J gene TRBJ1-1; TRBD1 is a possible D gene (5 bases). CDR1 and CDR2 from the germline V gene are SEHNR and FQNEAQ (reference sequence). V gave up 7 bases and J gave up 9 bases, with 12 bases separating them. The CDR3 is 11 residues long. In DNA, the CDR3 is TGTGCCAGCATCCTGGGGCGAAAAGCTTTCTTT. Its translation is CASILGRKAFF.

The sample holds many counts of this clonotype. V is TRBV7-2 and J is TRBJ2-1, with a weak D call TRBD1 (6 bases). V lost 8 bases and J lost 7, with 18 bases in between. Germline CDR1 is SGHTA and CDR2 is FQGNSA. This CDR3 contains 14 residues. CDR3 sequence: CASREGVMENEQFF. CDR3 bases: TGTGCCAGCCGCGAGGGGGTAATGGAGAATGAGCAGTTCTTC.

This clonotype appeared a few times. The chain is built from TRBV5-1 and TRBJ1-1, with a weak D call TRBD1 (5 bases). The germline gives CDR1 SGHRS, CDR2 YFSETQ. Trimming stripped 2 bases from V and 6 bases from J, with 17 bases between. The CDR3 is 15 residues long. DNA for the CDR3: TGCGCCAGCAGCTTCTACCGAAATCAGGGCCCTGAAGCTTTCTTT. Translation: CASSFYRNQGPEAFF. Filled out from reference TRBV5-1 and TRBJ1-1, the complete variable domain reads KAGVTQTPRYLIKTRGQQVTLSCSPISGHRSVSWYQQTPGQGLQFLFEYFSETQRNKGNFPGRFSGRQFSNSRSEMNVSTLELGDSALYLCASSFYRNQGPEAFFGQGTRLTVV.

This clonotype was seen many times. This chain uses TRBV7-6 with TRBJ1-6, with 9 bases that match TRBD1. CDR1 SGHVS and CDR2 FNYEAQ come from the germline V gene. The trim removed 0 bases at V and 7 bases at J, leaving 7 bases unmatched. CDR3 length equals 17 residues. CDR3 in amino acids: CASSLAKIQGANSPLHF. DNA of the CDR3: TGTGCCAGCAGCTTAGCGAAGATACAGGGGGCCAATTCACCCCTCCACTTT.

This clonotype appeared a single time. This rearrangement joins TRBV5-4 to TRBJ1-1, with 10 bases matching TRBD1. The germline V gene encodes CDR1 SGHNT and CDR2 YYREEE (reference sequence). V lost 4 bases and J lost 3; bases outside the gene matches: 3. CDR3 length equals 14 residues. The CDR3 is CASSKTGGYTEAFF. DNA of the CDR3: TGTGCCAGCAGCAAGACAGGGGGCTACACTGAAGCTTTCTTT. The full variable domain, rest sourced from reference TRBV5-4 and TRBJ1-1, is ETGVTQSPTHLIKTRGQQVTLRCSSQSGHNTVSWYQQALGQGPQFIFQYYREEENGRGNFPPRFSGLQFPNYSSELNVNALELDDSALYLCASSKTGGYTEAFFGQGTRLTVV.

This clonotype has just a few counts. This sequence joins TRBV2 and TRBJ2-3, with TRBD1 matching over 7 bases. The V gene end was trimmed by 6 bases and the J gene end by 2 bases; junction bases not matched to a gene: 8. This CDR3 contains 15 residues. Germline CDR1 SNHLY, CDR2 FYNNEI. CDR3 in amino acids: CASRLQGPLTDTQYF. The CDR3 DNA reads as TGTGCCAGCAGATTACAGGGGCCCCTCACAGATACGCAGTATTTT.

The genes are TRBV10-3 and TRBJ1-2; D is unresolved. The CDR3 extends over 14 amino acids. Trimming shortened V by 8 bases and J by 0 bases, and 13 bases separated the two germline ends. CDR1 and CDR2 (germline): ENHRY, SYGVKD. CDR3 nucleotides: TGTGCCATCTTTGAGCCACCTTCTAACTATGGCTACACCTTC. It is translated as CAIFEPPSNYGYTF.

The chain is built from TRBV5-3 and TRBJ2-1; D is perhaps TRBD2 (5 bases). TRBV5-3 is classed as an ORF, of uncertain function. Trimming left V 9 bases short and J 8 bases short, with 24 bases between. The CDR3 contains 15 residues. The CDR3, as DNA: TGTGCCACCCTCCAACTAGGCGGCCCGTTGGATGAGCAGTTCTTC. It encodes CATLQLGGPLDEQFF.

This clonotype was seen ten or more times. The genes are TRBV7-6 and TRBJ2-7; 12 bases agree with TRBD1. Germline V gene sequence: CDR1 SGHVS, CDR2 FNYEAQ. This CDR3 contains 20 residues. V lost 1 base to trimming and J lost 4 bases; unmatched junction nucleotides: 17. Here the CDR3 reads CASSLVRHMGDRGPFYEQYF. The CDR3 DNA reads TGTGCCAGCAGCTTAGTCAGGCACATGGGGGACAGGGGGCCTTTTTACGAGCAGTACTTC.